Listed here are 5 T cell receptor beta chains from one sample, sequenced in a study of blood T cells in healthy people across ages. With a J-beta primer mix and a sample-barcoded 5' primer, a second PCR ran about 7 to 12 cycles. MiXCR was run by TCRdb on the 5' RACE reads, yielding one entry per CDR3 protein. Of hundreds of thousands of distinct CDR3 sequences listed, more than 55% are singletons. Sequencing input: blood. These receptors came from a man in his forties or fifties in good health.

This chain connects TRBV27 to TRBJ1-2, with TRBD1 matching over 7 bases. Germline V gives CDR1 MNHEY, CDR2 SMNVEV (reference sequence). The CDR3 extends over 14 amino acids. Losses at the gene ends were 6 bases for V and 1 base for J; bases not matched to a gene: 5. CDR3 coding DNA: TGTGCCAGCAGGCCGGGACAGATTAACTATGGCTACACCTTC. This gives the protein CASRPGQINYGYTF.

This clonotype was counted between two and nine times. This chain connects TRBV7-8 to TRBJ2-1, with 11 positions matching TRBD2. Germline assignment: CDR1 SGHVS and CDR2 FQNEAQ. With 7 bases clipped from V and 5 bases from J, the junction kept 10 bases outside the gene matches. CDR3 length: 16 residues. CDR3 in amino acids: CASTSKGLAEDNEQFF. CDR3 DNA sequence: TGTGCCAGCACGTCAAAGGGACTAGCGGAGGACAATGAGCAGTTCTTC.

The chain couples TRBV7-2 to TRBJ2-1, with 9 bases identical to TRBD1. The germline CDR1 and CDR2 sequences are SGHTA and FQGNSA. V shed 5 bases, J shed 4 bases, and the junction held 6 bases outside the gene matches. This CDR3 has 15 residues. The CDR3 region has the DNA TGTGCCAGCAGCATGCCGGGACAGGGTTACAATGAGCAGTTCTTC. Amino acids: CASSMPGQGYNEQFF.

As concerns this clonotype: A much bigger clone sits one base away, suggesting this may be a read error. V and J are TRBV7-2 and TRBJ2-1; D not certain. The ends were cut back, 2 bases at V and 10 bases at J, with 6 bases in the middle. Germline-derived CDR1 and CDR2 are SGHTA and FQGNSA. The CDR3 covers 11 residues. The CDR3 DNA reads as TGTGCCAGCAGCTTAATCTACGAGCAGTTCTTC. Its protein is CASSLIYEQFF.

The rearrangement uses TRBV10-3 and TRBJ2-7; D is undetermined. CDR1 ENHRY and CDR2 SYGVKD come from the germline V gene. Trimming removed 5 bases from V and 0 bases from J, with 11 bases in between. This CDR3 has 14 amino acids. CDR3: CAISSTVSSYEQYF. The DNA for the CDR3 is TGTGCCATCAGTTCGACGGTGAGCTCCTACGAGCAGTACTTC.